Each of the 24 T cell receptor beta chains below was sequenced from the same sample in a study of shared clonotypes between healthy human individuals. Measured with immunoSEQ multiplex PCR; TCRdb has only the in-frame clones, and not every one. The sample yields about 380,000 clones, 96% seen once. The specimen was memory CD8+ T cells sorted from blood. Subset noted: CD45RO+ cells pooled with CCR7-negative TemRA cells. These receptors were taken from a man in his thirties or forties in good health.

V gene TRBV27 combines with J gene TRBJ2-7; TRBD1 agrees at 12 bases. Trimming cost V 2 bases and J 2 bases; bases outside gene matches: 4. The CDR3 is 16 residues long. CDR1 and CDR2 (germline): MNHEY, SMNVEV (reference sequence). The CDR3 loop reads CASSLRGDRGPYEQYF. The CDR3 DNA is TGTGCCAGCAGTTTACGGGGGGACAGGGGGCCCTACGAGCAGTACTTC.

As to this clone: The junction departs from germline at one end; a sequencing error may be responsible. V usage is TRBV7-4 and J usage is TRBJ2-2; maybe TRBD2 (5 bases). Germline V CDR1 and CDR2: SGHVT, SQSDAQ. This CDR3 is 14 amino acids long. This CDR3 is CASSLTRRARGAVF. Written as DNA, the CDR3 is TGTGCCAGCAGCTTAACCCGACGTGCCCGGGGAGCTGTTTTT.

The CDR3 DNA reads as TGTGCCAGCACCCCGGTTGGCAGGGTAAGGAGTGAAAAACTGTTTTTT. Its protein is CASTPVGRVRSEKLFF. This chain joins TRBV28 and TRBJ1-4, with a possible D match to TRBD1 (5 bases). With 7 bases removed from V and 7 bases from J, the gap between germline ends came to 22 bases. Germline V CDR1 and CDR2: MDHEN, SYDVKM. This CDR3 contains 16 residues.

The rearrangement links TRBV29-1 to TRBJ2-5; 13 bases are a match to TRBD2. The CDR3 totals 16 residues. V gave up 5 bases and J gave up 4 bases; unmatched junction bases: 10. Germline-derived CDR1 and CDR2 are SQVTM and ANQGSEA. The CDR3 region is CSVSGLAGVFGETQYF. The CDR3 coding sequence is TGCAGCGTTAGCGGACTAGCGGGAGTTTTCGGAGAGACCCAGTACTTC.

The V call is TRBV7-8, the J call TRBJ2-7; D unclear. CDR3 size: 15 residues. Per germline, CDR1 SGHVS and CDR2 FQNEAQ. V lost 5 bases to trimming and J lost 2 bases, with 16 bases between them. CDR3 amino acids: CASSPRPERTYEQYF. The CDR3 DNA reads TGTGCCAGCAGCCCTAGGCCAGAGAGAACCTACGAGCAGTACTTC.

This chain uses TRBV27 with TRBJ2-7; the D call may be TRBD1 or TRBD2 (5 bases each). The CDR3 runs 14 residues. The ends were cut back, 5 bases at V and 0 bases at J, with 11 bases in the middle. Germline CDR1 and CDR2: MNHEY and SMNVEV (reference sequence). The CDR3: CASSTGRSSYEQYF. The DNA for the CDR3 is TGTGCCAGCAGTACGGGACGGAGCTCCTACGAGCAGTACTTC.

The chain is built from TRBV5-1 and TRBJ2-3; 7 bases agree with TRBD2. Germline V gene sequence: CDR1 SGHRS, CDR2 YFSETQ. V lost 4 bases to trimming and J lost 4 bases; unmatched junction nucleotides: 3. CDR3 size: 13 residues. The CDR3 is CASSMTSPDTQYF. The CDR3 nucleotides read TGCGCCAGCAGCATGACTAGCCCAGATACGCAGTATTTT.

The V and J genes are TRBV5-1 and TRBJ1-3, with 8 bases matching TRBD1. V gave up 0 bases and J gave up 3 bases; unmatched junction bases: 8. Germline V gene data show CDR1 as SGHRS and CDR2 as YFSETQ. The CDR3 is 17 amino acids. The CDR3 DNA reads as TGCGCCAGCAGCTTGGAGGGGGACAGGTGGGATGGAAACACCATATATTTT. This sequence encodes CASSLEGDRWDGNTIYF. Full variable domain (outside the CDR3, taken from reference TRBV5-1 and TRBJ1-3): KAGVTQTPRYLIKTRGQQVTLSCSPISGHRSVSWYQQTPGQGLQFLFEYFSETQRNKGNFPGRFSGRQFSNSRSEMNVSTLELGDSALYLCASSLEGDRWDGNTIYFGEGSWLTVV.

This clone was counted a few times. This CDR3 is also generated by other DNA sequences in the sample. The chain couples TRBV7-9 to TRBJ2-2, with D perhaps matching TRBD1 (6 bases). The CDR3 consists of 14 residues. CDR1 and CDR2 (germline): SEHNR, FQNEAQ (reference sequence). V was shortened by 1 base and J by 7 bases, with 10 bases between the two germline ends. The CDR3 loop reads CASSLGGRSGELFF. The CDR3 bases are TGTGCCAGCAGCTTAGGGGGGCGGAGCGGGGAGCTGTTTTTT.

The chain carries TRBV18 and TRBJ1-3; a weak D match, TRBD1 (5 bases). Per the germline V gene, CDR1 is KGHSH and CDR2 is LQKENI. There are 15 residues in the CDR3. The V end lost 3 bases, the J end lost 0 bases, and 9 bases lay between the germline ends. The CDR3 sequence: CASSPSTASGNTIYF. CDR3 nucleotides: TGTGCCAGCTCACCTTCGACAGCCTCTGGAAACACCATATATTTT.

This rearrangement joins TRBV6-5 to TRBJ2-7; D gene ambiguous. Trimming shortened V by 5 bases and J by 1 base, and 12 bases separated the two germline ends. The CDR3 consists of 14 residues. Germline CDR1 is MNHEY and CDR2 is SVGAGI. CDR3 DNA sequence: TGTGCCAGCAGTCCCGGGCGACCTTCCTACGAGCAGTACTTC. This sequence encodes CASSPGRPSYEQYF.

The V and J genes are TRBV6-5 and TRBJ2-7; the match to TRBD1 covers 7 bases. Germline-derived CDR1 and CDR2 are MNHEY and SVGAGI. After removal of 0 bases from V and 2 bases from J, the junction contained 4 bases not matched to a gene. The CDR3 extends over 15 amino acids. This chain's CDR3 is CASSYSGTDTYEQYF. CDR3 nucleotide sequence: TGTGCCAGCAGTTACTCCGGGACAGACACCTACGAGCAGTACTTC.

The rearrangement uses TRBV4-1 and TRBJ2-7; possibly TRBD1 for D (6 bases). This CDR3 comprises 13 residues. From germline, CDR1 is MGHRA and CDR2 YSYEKL. V gave up 1 base and J gave up 3 bases, with 7 bases separating them. CDR3 bases: TGCGCCAGCAGCCAAGTAGGGGGCTACGAGCAGTACTTC. As protein: CASSQVGGYEQYF.

In nucleotides, the CDR3 is TGTGCCAGCAGCCGGACCAGGGGAGATACGCAGTATTTT. Amino acid sequence: CASSRTRGDTQYF. The V gene is TRBV7-9, the J gene TRBJ2-3; TRBD1 might be the D (6 bases). Germline loops: CDR1 SEHNR, CDR2 FQNEAQ (reference sequence). The ends were cut back, 5 bases at V and 5 bases at J, with 11 bases in the middle. The CDR3 is 13 residues long. The whole variable domain, remainder taken from reference TRBV7-9 and TRBJ2-3, is DTGVSQNPRHKITKRGQNVTFRCDPISEHNRLYWYRQTLGQGPEFLTYFQNEAQLEKSRLLSDRFSAERPKGSFSTLEIQRTEQGDSAMYLCASSRTRGDTQYFGPGTRLTVL.

This chain connects TRBV10-3 to TRBJ1-5; D uncertain. This CDR3 is 14 amino acids long. Germline CDR1 ENHRY, CDR2 SYGVKD. The CDR3 reads CASSIQLGNQPQHF. The CDR3 DNA reads as TGTGCATCATCCATCCAGCTCGGAAATCAGCCCCAGCATTTT.

J is TRBJ2-7 and V is TRBV27; tentative D call: TRBD2 (6 bases). Trimming pared 4 bases from V and 3 bases from J, leaving 13 bases between. Germline V gene lookup returns CDR1 MNHEY and CDR2 SMNVEV (reference sequence). The CDR3 consists of 14 residues. CDR3 protein: CASSSRTKGYEQYF. In DNA, the CDR3 is TGTGCCAGCAGTTCTAGGACTAAGGGCTACGAGCAGTACTTC.

This chain joins TRBV28 and TRBJ1-2; D ambiguous. CDR3 length equals 12 residues. V was cut by 5 bases and J by 4 bases, with 8 bases left in between. From germline, CDR1 is MDHEN and CDR2 SYDVKM. CDR3 bases: TGTGCCAGCAGTGTCCAGTCCTATGGCTACACCTTC. It yields the protein CASSVQSYGYTF.

The chain joins TRBV29-1 to TRBJ1-1; D unclear. The CDR3 covers 12 residues. Trimming removed 5 bases from V and 5 bases from J, with 12 bases in between. In germline, CDR1 is SQVTM, CDR2 ANQGSEA. The CDR3 region has the DNA TGCAGCGTTCCCTTGACGGGTACTGAAGCTTTCTTT. Protein: CSVPLTGTEAFF.

Details on this clone: Within the sample, other DNA sequences also encode this same CDR3. The chain has TRBV20-1 and TRBJ2-1; D is uncertain. Germline assignment: CDR1 DFQATT and CDR2 SNEGSKA (reference sequence). This CDR3 is built from 11 residues. The germline V and J ends were trimmed by 0 bases and 4 bases, with 1 base remaining between them. The CDR3 spells CSAREYNEQFF. The CDR3, as DNA: TGCAGTGCTAGAGAGTACAATGAGCAGTTCTTC.

The count of this clone is one. The genes are TRBV28 and TRBJ2-3; D not certain. The germline V gene encodes CDR1 MDHEN and CDR2 SYDVKM. The CDR3 covers 13 residues. V lost 4 bases and J lost 10, with 15 bases in between. The chain's CDR3 is CASSSRLTQAQYF. In DNA, the CDR3 is TGTGCCAGCAGTTCCCGACTGACTCAGGCGCAGTATTTT.

This sequence joins TRBV6-5 and TRBJ2-2; 9 bases fit TRBD1. From germline, CDR1 is MNHEY and CDR2 SVGAGI. This CDR3 has 15 amino acids. The V segment lost 6 bases and the J segment 7 bases; nucleotides outside the gene matches: 9. CDR3 in DNA: TGTGCCAGCAGATTACGGACAGGGGTGAGCGGGGAGCTGTTTTTT. It is translated as CASRLRTGVSGELFF.

This chain connects TRBV5-6 to TRBJ2-4; 7 nucleotides match TRBD1. Germline V gene lookup returns CDR1 SGHDT and CDR2 YYEEEE. With 4 bases clipped from V and 7 bases from J, the junction kept 8 bases outside the gene matches. This CDR3 contains 14 residues. The CDR3 spells CASSLDRVRNIQYF. For the CDR3, the DNA is TGTGCCAGCAGCCTAGACAGGGTGAGGAACATTCAGTACTTC.

The chain uses TRBV4-1 and TRBJ2-5; 9 bases match TRBD1. Per the germline V gene, CDR1 is MGHRA and CDR2 is YSYEKL. Losses at the gene ends were 4 bases for V and 3 bases for J; bases not matched to a gene: 0. This CDR3 is 13 amino acids long. This CDR3 reads CASSRQGEETQYF. CDR3 coding DNA: TGCGCCAGCAGCCGACAGGGGGAAGAGACCCAGTACTTC.

In its sample, this clone was seen once. This chain links TRBV18 with TRBJ2-1, with TRBD1 matching over 10 bases. CDR3 length: 16 residues. CDR1 is KGHSH, CDR2 LQKENI, per germline. Trimming removed 0 bases from V and 10 bases from J; junction bases left unmatched: 9. The CDR3 DNA is TGTGCCAGCTCACCACCCCTTGGACAGGGGGGTTTCGAGCAGTTCTTC. As protein: CASSPPLGQGGFEQFF.